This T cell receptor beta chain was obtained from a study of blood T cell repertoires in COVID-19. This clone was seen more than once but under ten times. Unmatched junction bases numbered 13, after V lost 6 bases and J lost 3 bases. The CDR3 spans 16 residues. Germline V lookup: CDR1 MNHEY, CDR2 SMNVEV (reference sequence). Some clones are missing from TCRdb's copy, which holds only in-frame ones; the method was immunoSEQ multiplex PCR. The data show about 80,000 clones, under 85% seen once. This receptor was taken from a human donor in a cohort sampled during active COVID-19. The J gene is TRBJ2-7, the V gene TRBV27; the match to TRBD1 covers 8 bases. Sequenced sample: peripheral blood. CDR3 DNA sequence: TGTGCCAGCAGACGAACGCCCGGGACAGGAGTCTACGAGCAGTACTTC. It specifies CASRRTPGTGVYEQYF.